Sequencing of this T cell receptor (beta chain) was carried out in a study of response to subunit inactivated influenza vaccine. TCRdb passed the RT-PCR reads through MiXCR, listing each CDR3 protein once. Of about 620,000 distinct CDR3 sequences listed, approximately 12% were seen once; the top ten hold roughly 10%. V shed 3 bases, J shed 0 bases, and the junction held 2 bases outside the gene matches. The CDR3 covers 15 residues. This clonotype was picked up many times. V and J are TRBV12-3 or TRBV12-4 and TRBJ1-5, with 7 bases lining up with TRBD1. The receptor was derived from a man aged 50-60 years who received an inactivated influenza vaccine. Specimen: PBMCs from blood, collected on the day of vaccination. The CDR3 DNA reads TGTGCCAGCAGTTTGGGACAGCTTAGCAATCAGCCCCAGCATTTT. As protein: CASSLGQLSNQPQHF.